Only one count was recorded for the clone carrying this TCR beta chain. An end of the junction does not agree with germline; a read error may underlie this. At the DNA level, this CDR3 is encoded by other sequences in the same sample as well. Original processing methods: Estimation of nucleated cell counts was performed using reference gene primer amplification. Data came from immunoSEQ multiplex PCR; TCRdb stores just in-frame clones and leaves some out. D and trimming were read from the DNA, whereas the V and J calls and clone size are those reported in that table. Here the sample spans 250,000 to 350,000 clones, roughly 86% being singletons. These data are taken from a study of blood T cell repertoires in COVID-19. Overall study: Donors in the United States, Italy and Spain gave samples during acute or convalescent COVID-19.

This CDR3 has 15 residues. Germline CDR1 and CDR2: MNHEY and SMNVEV (reference sequence). The source is a woman aged 30 to 39 who had recovered from COVID-19. This chain links TRBV27 with TRBJ1-2, with 8 nucleotides matching TRBD1. Sequencing input: peripheral blood. The CDR3, as DNA: TGTGCCAGCAGGGACAGGGCGGGAAGTAACTACGGCTACACCTTC. Amino acid sequence: CASRDRAGSNYGYTF.